The 6 T cell receptor beta chains listed next were all sequenced from one sample in a study of blood T cell repertoires in COVID-19. Sequencing used immunoSEQ multiplex PCR; TCRdb keeps in-frame clones, though not all of them. The profile shows some 220,000 clones, 65% to 90% of them singletons. Source material: peripheral blood. These receptor sequences come from a man aged 50 to 59 with active or convalescent COVID-19.

The genes are TRBV7-3 and TRBJ1-3; 9 positions match TRBD1. With 1 base clipped from V and 4 bases from J, the junction kept 17 bases outside the gene matches. CDR1 is SGHTA, CDR2 FQGTGA, per germline. The CDR3 sequence is 20 residues long. The CDR3 sequence is CASSLIWACVDRGGGNTIYF. CDR3 in DNA: TGTGCCAGCAGCTTAATATGGGCGTGTGTGGACAGGGGAGGCGGAAACACCATATATTTT.

The genes are TRBV7-9 and TRBJ1-5; D not certain. The V end lost 0 bases, the J end lost 11 bases, and 8 bases lay between the germline ends. Germline loops: CDR1 SEHNR, CDR2 FQNEAQ (reference sequence). There are 12 residues in the CDR3. The CDR3 spells CASSLAAGAQHF. CDR3 nucleotide sequence: TGTGCCAGCAGCTTAGCGGCGGGTGCCCAGCATTTT.

This chain connects TRBV28 to TRBJ1-1; possible D gene TRBD1, 6 bases. The CDR3 extends over 14 amino acids. V lost 2 bases and J 2 bases, leaving 9 bases between the germline ends. Germline V gives CDR1 MDHEN, CDR2 SYDVKM. CDR3 sequence: CASSLRGANTEAFF. In DNA, the CDR3 is TGTGCCAGCAGTTTACGGGGGGCCAACACTGAAGCTTTCTTT.

The V call is TRBV3-1 (or the pseudogene TRBV3-2), the J call TRBJ1-2, with D perhaps matching TRBD1 (5 bases). The CDR3 contains 16 residues. Trimming took 0 bases from V and 0 from J, leaving 11 bases between them. Germline-derived CDR1 and CDR2 are LGHDT and YNNKEL (reference sequence). The CDR3 region is CASSQEGLLTNYGYTF. The DNA for the CDR3 is TGTGCCAGCAGCCAAGAGGGGCTATTAACTAACTATGGCTACACCTTC.

The chain links TRBV2 to TRBJ1-1, with TRBD1 identical over 8 bases. Losses at the gene ends were 5 bases for V and 5 bases for J; bases not matched to a gene: 4. Germline V lookup: CDR1 SNHLY, CDR2 FYNNEI. This CDR3 has 13 amino acids. The CDR3 spells CASSRRGRTEAFF. The CDR3 DNA sequence: TGTGCCAGCAGTCGCAGGGGGCGTACTGAAGCTTTCTTT.

V is TRBV15 and J is TRBJ2-6; D gene ambiguous. The V end lost 4 bases, the J end lost 0 bases, and 4 bases lay between the germline ends. The CDR3 has 14 residues. Germline V gene sequence: CDR1 LNHNV, CDR2 YYDKDF (reference sequence). The CDR3 region has the DNA TGTGCCACCAGCATGTACTCTGGGGCCAACGTCCTGACTTTC. Its protein product is CATSMYSGANVLTF.